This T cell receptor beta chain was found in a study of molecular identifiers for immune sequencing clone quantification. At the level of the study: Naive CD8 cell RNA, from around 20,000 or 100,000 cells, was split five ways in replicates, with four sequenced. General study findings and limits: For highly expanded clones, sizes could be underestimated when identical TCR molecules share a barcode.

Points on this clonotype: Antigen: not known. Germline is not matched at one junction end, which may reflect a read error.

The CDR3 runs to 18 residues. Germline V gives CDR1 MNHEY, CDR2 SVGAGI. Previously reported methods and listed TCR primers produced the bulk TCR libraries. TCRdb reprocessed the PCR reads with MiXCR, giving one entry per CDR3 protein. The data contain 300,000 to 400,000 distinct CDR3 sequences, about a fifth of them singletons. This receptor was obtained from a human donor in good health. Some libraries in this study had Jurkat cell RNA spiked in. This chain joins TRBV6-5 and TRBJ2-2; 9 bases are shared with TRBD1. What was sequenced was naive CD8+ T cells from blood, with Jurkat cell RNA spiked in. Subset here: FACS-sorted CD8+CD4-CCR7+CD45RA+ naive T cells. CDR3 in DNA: TGTGCCAGCAGCCAGCTTCAACCGGGACAGGGCGCGACCGGGGAGCCGTTTTTT. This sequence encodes CASSQLQPGQGATGEPFF.